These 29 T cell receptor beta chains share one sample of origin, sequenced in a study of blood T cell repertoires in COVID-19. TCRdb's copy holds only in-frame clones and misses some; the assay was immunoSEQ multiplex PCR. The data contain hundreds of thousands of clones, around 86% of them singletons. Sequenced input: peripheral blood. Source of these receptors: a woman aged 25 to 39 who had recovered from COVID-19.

CDR3 protein: CASSGTGGASHEQYF. The CDR3, as DNA: TGCGCCAGCAGCGGGACAGGGGGCGCTTCCCACGAGCAGTACTTC. The rearrangement links TRBV5-1 to TRBJ2-7; TRBD1 agrees at 12 bases. The germline V gene encodes CDR1 SGHRS and CDR2 YFSETQ. Losses at the gene ends were 4 bases for V and 5 bases for J; bases not matched to a gene: 7. The CDR3 is 15 amino acids.

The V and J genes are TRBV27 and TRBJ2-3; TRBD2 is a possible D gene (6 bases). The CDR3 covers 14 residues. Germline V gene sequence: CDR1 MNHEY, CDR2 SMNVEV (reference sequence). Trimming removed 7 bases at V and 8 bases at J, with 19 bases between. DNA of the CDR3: TGTGCCAGCACTATTATTGCGGGGTTCGCTACGCAGTATTTT. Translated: CASTIIAGFATQYF.

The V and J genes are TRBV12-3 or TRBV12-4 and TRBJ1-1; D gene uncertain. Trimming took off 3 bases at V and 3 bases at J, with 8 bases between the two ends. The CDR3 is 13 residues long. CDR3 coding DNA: TGTGCCAGCAGTTTGCTAGACGACACTGAAGCTTTCTTT. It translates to CASSLLDDTEAFF.

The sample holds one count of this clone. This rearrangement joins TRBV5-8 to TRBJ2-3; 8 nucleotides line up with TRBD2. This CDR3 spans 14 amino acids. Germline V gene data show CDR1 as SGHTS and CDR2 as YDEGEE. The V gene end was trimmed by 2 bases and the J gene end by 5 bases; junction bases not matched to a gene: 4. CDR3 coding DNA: TGTGCCAGCAGCTTAAGCGGGGGAGGAGATACGCAGTATTTT. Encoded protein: CASSLSGGGDTQYF.

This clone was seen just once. Here the CDR3 DNA reads TGTGCCTGGAAACAGGGGGGAGGCACTGAAGCTTTCTTT. As protein: CAWKQGGGTEAFF. The chain carries TRBV30 and TRBJ1-1, with 8 positions matching TRBD1. The CDR3 runs to 13 residues. CDR1 and CDR2 from the germline V gene are GTSNPN and SVGIG (reference sequence). The V and J ends lost 4 bases and 4 bases, in that order; junction bases with no gene match: 5.

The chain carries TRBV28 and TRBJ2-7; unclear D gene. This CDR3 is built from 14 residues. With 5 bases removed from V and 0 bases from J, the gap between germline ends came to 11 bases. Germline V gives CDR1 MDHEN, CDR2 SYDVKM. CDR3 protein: CASSRPRDSYEQYF. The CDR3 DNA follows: TGTGCCAGCAGTCGCCCCCGAGACTCCTACGAGCAGTACTTC.

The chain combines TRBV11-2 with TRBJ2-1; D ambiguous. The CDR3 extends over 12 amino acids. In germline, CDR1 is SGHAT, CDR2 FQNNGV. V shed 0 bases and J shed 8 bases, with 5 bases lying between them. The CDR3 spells CASSLDVYEQFF. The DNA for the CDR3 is TGTGCCAGCAGCTTAGACGTCTATGAGCAGTTCTTC.

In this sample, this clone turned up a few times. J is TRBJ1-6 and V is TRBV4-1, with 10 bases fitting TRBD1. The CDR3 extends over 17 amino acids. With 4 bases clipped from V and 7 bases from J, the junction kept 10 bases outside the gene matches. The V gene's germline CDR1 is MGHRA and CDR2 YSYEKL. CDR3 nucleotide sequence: TGCGCCAGCAGCCTTACGACAGGGGGCTCGCGAAATTCACCCCTCCACTTT. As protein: CASSLTTGGSRNSPLHF.

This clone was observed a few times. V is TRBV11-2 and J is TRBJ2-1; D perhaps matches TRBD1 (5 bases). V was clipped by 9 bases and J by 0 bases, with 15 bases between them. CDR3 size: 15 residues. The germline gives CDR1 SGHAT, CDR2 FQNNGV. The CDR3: CASIPGASSYNEQFF. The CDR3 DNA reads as TGTGCCAGTATCCCTGGGGCGAGCTCCTACAATGAGCAGTTCTTC.

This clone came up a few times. Here the CDR3 reads CASRPSFRGPINYGYTF. In nucleotides, the CDR3 is TGTGCCAGCAGACCCTCCTTTAGGGGGCCCATAAACTATGGCTACACCTTC. The J gene is TRBJ1-2, the V gene TRBV28; TRBD1 matches at 7 bases. The trim removed 6 bases at V and 2 bases at J, leaving 15 bases unmatched. The CDR3 is made up of 17 amino acids. Germline values: CDR1 MDHEN, CDR2 SYDVKM.

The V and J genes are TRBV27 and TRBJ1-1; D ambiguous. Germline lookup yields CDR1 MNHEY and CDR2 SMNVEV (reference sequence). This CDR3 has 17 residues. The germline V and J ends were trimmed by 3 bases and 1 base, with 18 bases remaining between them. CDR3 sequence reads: CASSFLPGNRKNTEAFF. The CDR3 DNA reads TGTGCCAGCAGTTTTTTGCCGGGGAATAGGAAGAACACTGAAGCTTTCTTT.

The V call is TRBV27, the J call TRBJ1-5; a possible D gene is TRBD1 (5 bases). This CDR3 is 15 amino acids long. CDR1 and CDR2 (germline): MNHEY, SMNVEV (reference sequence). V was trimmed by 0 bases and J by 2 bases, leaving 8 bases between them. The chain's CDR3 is CASSLSGGGNQPQHF. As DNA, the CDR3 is TGTGCCAGCAGTTTATCGGGAGGGGGCAATCAGCCCCAGCATTTT.

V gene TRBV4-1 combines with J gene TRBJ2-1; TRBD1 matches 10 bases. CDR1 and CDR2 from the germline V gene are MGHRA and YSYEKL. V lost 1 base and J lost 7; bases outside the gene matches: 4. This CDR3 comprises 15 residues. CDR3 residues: CASSQGGTGANEQFF. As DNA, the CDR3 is TGCGCCAGCAGCCAAGGGGGGACAGGGGCGAATGAGCAGTTCTTC.

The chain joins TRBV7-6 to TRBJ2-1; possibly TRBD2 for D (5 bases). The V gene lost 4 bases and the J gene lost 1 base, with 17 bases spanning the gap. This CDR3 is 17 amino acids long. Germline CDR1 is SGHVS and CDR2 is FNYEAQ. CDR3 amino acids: CASSWLAQGGSYNEQFF. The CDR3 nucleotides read TGTGCCAGCAGCTGGCTAGCCCAAGGAGGTTCCTACAATGAGCAGTTCTTC. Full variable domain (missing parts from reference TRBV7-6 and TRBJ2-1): GAGVSQSPRYKVTKRGQDVALRCDPISGHVSLYWYRQALGQGPEFLTYFNYEAQQDKSGLPNDRFSAERPEGSISTLTIQRTEQRDSAMYRCASSWLAQGGSYNEQFFGPGTRLTVL.

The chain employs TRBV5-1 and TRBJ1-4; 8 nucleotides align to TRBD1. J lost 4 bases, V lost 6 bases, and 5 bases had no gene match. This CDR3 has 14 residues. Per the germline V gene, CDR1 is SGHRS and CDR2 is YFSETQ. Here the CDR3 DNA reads TGCGCCAGCACCCGGACAGGGAGTAATGAAAAACTGTTTTTT. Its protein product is CASTRTGSNEKLFF.

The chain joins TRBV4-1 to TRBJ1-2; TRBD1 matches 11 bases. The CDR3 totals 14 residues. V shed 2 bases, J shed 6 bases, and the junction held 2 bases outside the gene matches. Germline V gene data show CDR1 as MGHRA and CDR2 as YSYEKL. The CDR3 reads CASSQPGQGDGYTF. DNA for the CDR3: TGCGCCAGCAGCCAACCGGGACAGGGGGATGGCTACACCTTC.

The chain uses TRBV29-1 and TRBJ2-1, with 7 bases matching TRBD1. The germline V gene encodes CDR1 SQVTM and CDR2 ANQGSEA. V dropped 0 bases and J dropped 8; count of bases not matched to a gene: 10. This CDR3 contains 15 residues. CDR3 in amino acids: CSVEDPTDRVDEQFF. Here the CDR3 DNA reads TGCAGCGTTGAAGATCCCACCGACAGGGTAGATGAGCAGTTCTTC.

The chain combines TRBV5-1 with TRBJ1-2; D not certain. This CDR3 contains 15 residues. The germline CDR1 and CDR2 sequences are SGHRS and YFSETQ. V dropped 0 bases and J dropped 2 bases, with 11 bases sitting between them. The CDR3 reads CASSLAGDGNYGYTF. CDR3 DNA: TGCGCCAGCAGCTTGGCCGGGGATGGGAACTATGGCTACACCTTC.

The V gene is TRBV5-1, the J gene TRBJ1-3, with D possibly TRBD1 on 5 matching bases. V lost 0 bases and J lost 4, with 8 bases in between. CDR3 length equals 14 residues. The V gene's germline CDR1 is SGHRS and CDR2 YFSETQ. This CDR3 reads CASSLEAGGNTIYF. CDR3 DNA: TGCGCCAGCAGCTTGGAGGCAGGGGGAAACACCATATATTTT.

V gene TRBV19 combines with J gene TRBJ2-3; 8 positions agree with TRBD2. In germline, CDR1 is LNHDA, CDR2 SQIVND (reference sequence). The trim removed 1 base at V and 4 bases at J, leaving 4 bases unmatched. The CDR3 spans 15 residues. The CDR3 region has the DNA TGTGCCAGTAGTATAGGAGCGGGAGTTTCAGATACGCAGTATTTT. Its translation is CASSIGAGVSDTQYF.

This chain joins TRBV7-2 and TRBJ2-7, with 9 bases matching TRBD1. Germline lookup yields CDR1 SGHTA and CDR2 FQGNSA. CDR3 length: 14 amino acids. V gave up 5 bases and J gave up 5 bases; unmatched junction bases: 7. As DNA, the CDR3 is TGTGCCAGCAGCCCGGCGGGACAGGGCCACGAGCAGTACTTC. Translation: CASSPAGQGHEQYF.

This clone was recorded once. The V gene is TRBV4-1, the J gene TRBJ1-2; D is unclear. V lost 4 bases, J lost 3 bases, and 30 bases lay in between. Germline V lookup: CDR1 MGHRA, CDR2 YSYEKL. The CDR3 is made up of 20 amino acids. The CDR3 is CASSRIIKMGSNSEDYGYTF. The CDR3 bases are TGCGCCAGCAGCCGGATTATCAAGATGGGGTCAAATAGCGAGGACTATGGCTACACCTTC.

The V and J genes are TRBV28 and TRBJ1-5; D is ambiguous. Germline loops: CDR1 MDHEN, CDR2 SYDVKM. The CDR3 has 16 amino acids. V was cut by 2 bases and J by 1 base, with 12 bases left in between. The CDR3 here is CASSLMYGESNQPQHF. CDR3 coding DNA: TGTGCCAGCAGTTTAATGTATGGGGAGAGCAATCAGCCCCAGCATTTT.

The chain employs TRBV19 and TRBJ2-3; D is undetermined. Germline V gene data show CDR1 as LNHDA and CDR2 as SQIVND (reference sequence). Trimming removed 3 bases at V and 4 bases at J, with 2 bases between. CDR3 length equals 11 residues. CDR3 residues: CASSIADTQYF. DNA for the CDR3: TGTGCCAGTAGTATCGCAGATACGCAGTATTTT.

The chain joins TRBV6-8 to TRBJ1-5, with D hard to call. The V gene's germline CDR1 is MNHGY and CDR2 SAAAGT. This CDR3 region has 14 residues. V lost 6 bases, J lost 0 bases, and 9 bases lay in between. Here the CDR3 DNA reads TGTGCCAGCAGACAGTGGTATAGCAATCAGCCCCAGCATTTT. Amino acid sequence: CASRQWYSNQPQHF.

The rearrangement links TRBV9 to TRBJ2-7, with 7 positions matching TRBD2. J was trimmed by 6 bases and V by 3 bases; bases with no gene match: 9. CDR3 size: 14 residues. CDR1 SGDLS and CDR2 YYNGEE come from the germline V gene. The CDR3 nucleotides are TGTGCCAGCAGCGCCGGGGAAGCGGGACTCGAGCAGTACTTC. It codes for CASSAGEAGLEQYF.

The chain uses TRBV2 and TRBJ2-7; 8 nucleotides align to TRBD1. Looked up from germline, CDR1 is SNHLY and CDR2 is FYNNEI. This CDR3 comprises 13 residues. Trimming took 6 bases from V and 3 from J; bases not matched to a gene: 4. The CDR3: CASRRGQVYEQYF. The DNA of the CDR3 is TGTGCCAGCAGACGGGGACAGGTCTACGAGCAGTACTTC.

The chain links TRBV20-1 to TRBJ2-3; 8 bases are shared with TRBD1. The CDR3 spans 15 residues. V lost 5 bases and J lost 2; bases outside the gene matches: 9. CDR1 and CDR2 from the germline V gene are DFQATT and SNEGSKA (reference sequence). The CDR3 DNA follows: TGCAGTGCTGGTGACAGGGGCCCATCCACAGATACGCAGTATTTT. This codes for CSAGDRGPSTDTQYF.

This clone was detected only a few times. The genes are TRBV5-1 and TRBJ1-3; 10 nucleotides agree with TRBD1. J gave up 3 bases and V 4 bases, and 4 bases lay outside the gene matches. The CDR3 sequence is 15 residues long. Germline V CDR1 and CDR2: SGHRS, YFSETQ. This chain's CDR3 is CASSDDRGHGNTIYF. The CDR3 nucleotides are TGCGCCAGCAGCGACGACAGGGGGCATGGAAACACCATATATTTT. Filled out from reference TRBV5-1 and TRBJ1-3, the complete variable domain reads KAGVTQTPRYLIKTRGQQVTLSCSPISGHRSVSWYQQTPGQGLQFLFEYFSETQRNKGNFPGRFSGRQFSNSRSEMNVSTLELGDSALYLCASSDDRGHGNTIYFGEGSWLTVV.